This entry lists 31 T cell receptor beta chains sequenced from one sample in a study of shared clonotypes between healthy human individuals. Measured with immunoSEQ multiplex PCR; TCRdb has only the in-frame clones, and not every one. Of about 530,000 clones listed, about 80% are singletons. Sample: PBMCs. Source of these receptors: a woman aged 40 to 49 in good health. Some clones in this sample may be carry-over from other donors' samples.

The V and J genes are TRBV9 and TRBJ2-7; D remains unclear. V gave up 2 bases and J gave up 7 bases, with 7 bases separating them. Germline values: CDR1 SGDLS, CDR2 YYNGEE. CDR3 length: 11 residues. The CDR3 here is CASSVGFEQYF. The CDR3 bases are TGTGCCAGCAGCGTGGGGTTTGAGCAGTACTTC.

This clone was observed a handful of times. The chain uses TRBV30 and TRBJ1-5; D ambiguous. Trimming pared 2 bases from V and 5 bases from J, leaving 7 bases between. This CDR3 is built from 12 residues. The germline gives CDR1 GTSNPN, CDR2 SVGIG (reference sequence). Here the CDR3 reads CAWSPDHQPQHF. As DNA, the CDR3 is TGTGCCTGGAGTCCCGACCATCAGCCCCAGCATTTT.

With respect to this clone: This sample includes further DNA sequences coding for the same CDR3. The chain combines TRBV5-4 with TRBJ2-3, with D possibly TRBD2 on 6 matching bases. The germline gives CDR1 SGHNT, CDR2 YYREEE (reference sequence). There are 15 residues in the CDR3. V was shortened by 4 bases and J by 0 bases, with 12 bases between the two germline ends. CDR3 bases: TGTGCCAGCAGCCCTCCGGGGACTAGCACAGATACGCAGTATTTT. It yields the protein CASSPPGTSTDTQYF.

V is TRBV2 and J is TRBJ1-5, with TRBD1 matching 8 bases. The CDR3 consists of 15 residues. Trimming took 5 bases from V and 3 from J; bases not matched to a gene: 6. CDR1 and CDR2 (germline): SNHLY, FYNNEI. In nucleotides, the CDR3 is TGTGCCAGCAGTCCGGGACAGGCGATCAATCAGCCCCAGCATTTT. Translated: CASSPGQAINQPQHF.

The chain uses TRBV11-1 and TRBJ2-5; 9 bases line up with TRBD1. The CDR3 runs to 14 residues. With 7 bases clipped from V and 2 bases from J, the junction kept 5 bases outside the gene matches. Per germline, CDR1 SGHAT and CDR2 FQDESV (reference sequence). The chain's CDR3 is CASKTGTGQETQYF. In DNA, the CDR3 is TGTGCCAGCAAAACCGGGACAGGGCAAGAGACCCAGTACTTC.

The chain joins TRBV27 to TRBJ2-5; perhaps TRBD1 as D (7 bases). CDR3 size: 16 residues. V was clipped by 5 bases and J by 4 bases, with 20 bases between them. The germline V gene has CDR1 MNHEY and CDR2 SMNVEV (reference sequence). The CDR3 nucleotides are TGTGCCAGCAGTACCCAGACAGGGAGGTTTTTAGAGACCCAGTACTTC. It specifies CASSTQTGRFLETQYF.

This rearrangement joins TRBV28 to TRBJ1-2; a weak D match, TRBD1 (5 bases). CDR1 is MDHEN and CDR2 is SYDVKM in the germline V gene. V lost 6 bases to trimming and J lost 4 bases, with 15 bases between them. This CDR3 comprises 14 residues. The CDR3, as DNA: TGTGCCAGCAGCACAGGACCTCTACCCTATGGCTACACCTTC. This codes for CASSTGPLPYGYTF.

V is TRBV27 and J is TRBJ1-1, with D maybe TRBD1 (5 bases). This CDR3 is 13 amino acids long. V lost 3 bases to trimming and J lost 5 bases, with 10 bases between them. Looked up from germline, CDR1 is MNHEY and CDR2 is SMNVEV (reference sequence). The CDR3 reads CASSFRRGTEAFF. CDR3 bases: TGTGCCAGCAGTTTCCGGAGGGGTACTGAAGCTTTCTTT.

This chain links TRBV27 with TRBJ2-1, with a possible D match to TRBD1 (6 bases). The CDR3 loop spans 15 amino acids. From germline, CDR1 is MNHEY and CDR2 SMNVEV (reference sequence). Trimming removed 6 bases from V and 2 bases from J, with 14 bases in between. CDR3 in DNA: TGTGCCAGCAGACAACAGGGTATGGCCTACAATGAGCAGTTCTTC. This sequence encodes CASRQQGMAYNEQFF.

V and J are TRBV30 and TRBJ1-6; 7 nucleotides line up with TRBD1. The CDR3 length is 16 residues. Germline CDR1 is GTSNPN and CDR2 is SVGIG (reference sequence). After removal of 5 bases from V and 6 bases from J, the junction contained 13 bases not matched to a gene. In DNA form, the CDR3 reads TGTGCCTGGCAGAAAGGGACAGTACTTATTAATTCACCCCTCCACTTT. Its protein is CAWQKGTVLINSPLHF. Complete variable domain (other parts from reference TRBV30 and TRBJ1-6): SQTIHQWPATLVQPVGSPLSLECTVEGTSNPNLYWYRQAAGRGLQLLFYSVGIGQISSEVPQNLSASRPQDRQFILSSKKLLLSDSGFYLCAWQKGTVLINSPLHFGNGTRLTVT.

J is TRBJ1-2 and V is TRBV30; a weak D match, TRBD1 (5 bases). Germline V gene lookup returns CDR1 GTSNPN and CDR2 SVGIG (reference sequence). V was trimmed by 1 base and J by 8 bases, leaving 14 bases between them. This CDR3 region has 13 residues. CDR3 sequence (DNA): TGTGCCTGGAGTGAGGTTCGGGGGTCGGGCTACACCTTC. Translated: CAWSEVRGSGYTF.

This chain uses TRBV5-6 with TRBJ2-2, with D unresolved. There are 14 residues in the CDR3. V lost 5 bases to trimming and J lost 4 bases, with 12 bases between them. Looked up from germline, CDR1 is SGHDT and CDR2 is YYEEEE. CDR3 in DNA: TGTGCCAGCAGGGGCGGAACGGGCACCGGGGAGCTGTTTTTT. Translated: CASRGGTGTGELFF.

V is TRBV5-4 and J is TRBJ2-5; D might be TRBD1 (5 bases). Trimming left V 0 bases short and J 1 base short, with 13 bases between. This CDR3 has 16 residues. Germline CDR1 reads SGHNT; CDR2 reads YYREEE (reference sequence). The DNA for the CDR3 is TGTGCCAGCAGCTTGGGGGGCGCGGTAGGCCAAGAGACCCAGTACTTC. This sequence encodes CASSLGGAVGQETQYF.

The chain couples TRBV28 to TRBJ2-1, with TRBD2 matching over 10 bases. The CDR3 contains 17 residues. V trimming: 3 bases; J trimming: 3 bases; junction bases outside the gene matches: 8. CDR1 and CDR2 (germline): MDHEN, SYDVKM. DNA of the CDR3: TGTGCCAGCAGTTTGGTCCCTACTAGCGGGGACTACAATGAGCAGTTCTTC. This encodes CASSLVPTSGDYNEQFF. The full variable domain, in which reference TRBV28 and TRBJ2-1 provide the parts outside the CDR3, is DVKVTQSSRYLVKRTGEKVFLECVQDMDHENMFWYRQDPGLGLRLIYFSYDVKMKEKGDIPEGYSVSREKKERFSLILESASTNQTSMYLCASSLVPTSGDYNEQFFGPGTRLTVL.

The chain employs TRBV5-6 and TRBJ2-1; D unclear. The ends were cut back, 3 bases at V and 4 bases at J, with 14 bases in the middle. This CDR3 region has 15 residues. CDR1 and CDR2 from the germline V gene are SGHDT and YYEEEE. CDR3 loop: CASSSRLKPYNEQFF. The CDR3 DNA follows: TGTGCCAGCAGCTCAAGACTCAAACCATACAATGAGCAGTTCTTC. The full variable domain, rest sourced from reference TRBV5-6 and TRBJ2-1, is DAGVTQSPTHLIKTRGQQVTLRCSPKSGHDTVSWYQQALGQGPQFIFQYYEEEERQRGNFPDRFSGHQFPNYSSELNVNALLLGDSALYLCASSSRLKPYNEQFFGPGTRLTVL.

The chain couples TRBV11-2 to TRBJ1-2, with D possibly matching TRBD1 (5 bases). Trimming left V 2 bases short and J 0 bases short, with 7 bases between. Germline CDR1 is SGHAT and CDR2 is FQNNGV. The CDR3 has 14 residues. For the CDR3, the DNA is TGTGCCAGCAGCTTACAGGGCCCTAACTATGGCTACACCTTC. Protein: CASSLQGPNYGYTF.

The chain couples TRBV21-1 to TRBJ1-1; TRBD1, as called in the table, went unchecked against the DNA. TRBV21-1 is a known pseudogene. The CDR3 length is 15 residues. CDR3 coding DNA: TGTGCCAGCAGCTCTCAGGGACAGGGTGATGCTGAAGCTTTCTTT. Translated: CASSSQGQGDAEAFF.

This chain connects TRBV7-7 to TRBJ2-7; D might be TRBD2 (5 bases). CDR1 is SSHAT, CDR2 FNYEAQ, per germline (reference sequence). V dropped 5 bases and J dropped 7 bases, with 15 bases sitting between them. This CDR3 has 13 residues. CDR3 residues: CASSIDSTGEQYF. DNA of the CDR3: TGTGCCAGCAGCATCGACTCTACGGGGGAGCAGTACTTC.

The rearrangement uses TRBV7-9 and TRBJ1-1; a possible D gene is TRBD1 (6 bases). The V gene lost 5 bases and the J gene lost 6 bases, with 16 bases spanning the gap. The CDR3 runs 14 residues. Germline V gene sequence: CDR1 SEHNR, CDR2 FQNEAQ (reference sequence). This CDR3 is CASSTQEGGAEAFF. For the CDR3, the DNA is TGTGCCAGCAGCACCCAGGAAGGGGGTGCTGAAGCTTTCTTT. The whole variable domain, filled in from reference TRBV7-9 and TRBJ1-1, reads DTGVSQNPRHKITKRGQNVTFRCDPISEHNRLYWYRQTLGQGPEFLTYFQNEAQLEKSRLLSDRFSAERPKGSFSTLEIQRTEQGDSAMYLCASSTQEGGAEAFFGQGTRLTVV.

The chain combines TRBV6-1 with TRBJ2-4; 7 bases fit TRBD1. Germline trimming cut 2 bases from V and 0 bases from J; bases unmatched to any gene: 7. The length of the CDR3 is 17 residues. Germline values: CDR1 MNHNS, CDR2 SASEGT. CDR3 residues: CASSERTDRLAKNIQYF. CDR3 nucleotides: TGTGCCAGCAGTGAACGAACGGACAGGCTAGCCAAAAACATTCAGTACTTC.

This chain links TRBV7-3 with TRBJ2-5; D may be TRBD2 (5 bases). CDR3 size: 18 residues. From germline, CDR1 is SGHTA and CDR2 FQGTGA. V was cut by 4 bases and J by 1 base, with 22 bases left in between. DNA for the CDR3: TGTGCCAGCAGCTCGATGGGCAGGTTAGCGAGACCCCAAGAGACCCAGTACTTC. This gives the protein CASSSMGRLARPQETQYF.

The table lists this clone with a few counts. This sequence joins TRBV15 and TRBJ2-7; weak D call: TRBD2 (6 bases). The V gene lost 0 bases and the J gene lost 3 bases, with 12 bases spanning the gap. Germline V lookup: CDR1 LNHNV, CDR2 YYDKDF (reference sequence). This CDR3 comprises 15 residues. CDR3 residues: CATSRDRGTGYEQYF. CDR3 sequence (DNA): TGTGCCACCAGCAGAGATCGCGGGACGGGCTACGAGCAGTACTTC.

This chain uses TRBV7-2 with TRBJ2-7; D ambiguous. Trimming cost V 2 bases and J 3 bases, with 8 bases left between them. Looked up from germline, CDR1 is SGHTA and CDR2 is FQGNSA. CDR3 size: 13 residues. As DNA, the CDR3 is TGTGCCAGCAGCTTAAATAAGGTCTACGAGCAGTACTTC. The encoded protein is CASSLNKVYEQYF.

V usage is TRBV18 and J usage is TRBJ1-4; 8 nucleotides align to TRBD1. This CDR3 region has 13 residues. Germline V gene sequence: CDR1 KGHSH, CDR2 LQKENI. With 3 bases clipped from V and 11 bases from J, the junction kept 5 bases outside the gene matches. In DNA, the CDR3 is TGTGCCAGCTCACCCCCGGACAGGGCGAAACTGTTTTTT. This encodes CASSPPDRAKLFF. Based on the CDR3 plus reference TRBV18 and TRBJ1-4, the full variable domain is NAGVMQNPRHLVRRRGQEARLRCSPMKGHSHVYWYRQLPEEGLKFMVYLQKENIIDESGMPKERFSAEFPKEGPSILRIQQVVRGDSAAYFCASSPPDRAKLFFGSGTQLSVL.

The chain links TRBV28 to TRBJ1-2; D uncertain. V was trimmed by 3 bases and J by 2 bases, leaving 7 bases between them. CDR1 and CDR2 (germline): MDHEN, SYDVKM. This CDR3 is built from 13 residues. The chain's CDR3 is CASSFRLNYGYTF. In nucleotides, the CDR3 is TGTGCCAGCAGTTTCCGCCTCAACTATGGCTACACCTTC.

The J gene is TRBJ1-1, the V gene TRBV2, with D perhaps TRBD1 (5 bases). Germline assignment: CDR1 SNHLY and CDR2 FYNNEI. V gave up 11 bases and J gave up 1 base, with 14 bases separating them. There are 13 residues in the CDR3. The CDR3 region is CACSWGGNTEAFF. The CDR3 coding sequence is TGTGCCTGTTCCTGGGGCGGGAACACTGAAGCTTTCTTT.

This clone was seen only a few times. CDR3 amino acids: CASKPASGNTIYF. CDR3 in DNA: TGTGCCAGTAAACCCGCCTCTGGAAACACCATATATTTT. The rearrangement links TRBV19 to TRBJ1-3; D gene ambiguous. The V and J ends lost 7 bases and 0 bases respectively, with 7 bases between them. The CDR3 sequence is 13 residues long. From germline, CDR1 is LNHDA and CDR2 SQIVND (reference sequence).

The chain couples TRBV7-9 to TRBJ2-5; 7 bases match TRBD2. In germline, CDR1 is SEHNR, CDR2 FQNEAQ (reference sequence). With V trimmed by 5 bases and J by 2 bases, 8 bases remained unmatched. The CDR3 is 15 residues long. DNA for the CDR3: TGTGCCAGCAGCGTTACGGGAGGCGGACAAGAGACCCAGTACTTC. Protein sequence: CASSVTGGGQETQYF.

This clone was seen a single time. This sequence joins TRBV28 and TRBJ2-1, with 14 bases fitting TRBD2. Losses at the gene ends were 7 bases for V and 4 bases for J; bases not matched to a gene: 15. CDR1 and CDR2 from the germline V gene are MDHEN and SYDVKM. This CDR3 contains 19 residues. The CDR3 reads CASKNTGTSGSRLYNEQFF. The CDR3 DNA reads as TGTGCCAGCAAGAACACCGGGACTAGCGGGAGTAGGCTTTACAATGAGCAGTTCTTC. Combining the CDR3 with reference TRBV28 and TRBJ2-1 gives the whole variable domain DVKVTQSSRYLVKRTGEKVFLECVQDMDHENMFWYRQDPGLGLRLIYFSYDVKMKEKGDIPEGYSVSREKKERFSLILESASTNQTSMYLCASKNTGTSGSRLYNEQFFGPGTRLTVL.

The chain uses TRBV9 and TRBJ2-1, with 12 nucleotides matching TRBD2. Germline CDR1 reads SGDLS; CDR2 reads YYNGEE. CDR3 length: 15 residues. After removal of 1 base from V and 7 bases from J, the junction contained 3 bases not matched to a gene. The CDR3 DNA is TGTGCCAGCAGCGTAACGCTAGCGGGAGGGAATGAGCAGTTCTTC. It specifies CASSVTLAGGNEQFF.

The chain carries TRBV5-4 and TRBJ2-5, with TRBD2 identical over 9 bases. The CDR3 runs 14 residues. In germline, CDR1 is SGHNT, CDR2 YYREEE (reference sequence). Trimming cost V 4 bases and J 1 base; bases outside gene matches: 2. The CDR3 reads CASSQTSGQETQYF. The CDR3 DNA reads as TGTGCCAGCAGCCAGACTAGCGGCCAAGAGACCCAGTACTTC.